A selection of T cell receptor beta chains follows, all from one sample in a study of OX40 agonist ivuxolimab in advanced cancers. Profiled with immunoSEQ multiplex PCR; TCRdb holds only in-frame clones, not every one. There are tens of thousands of clones in the sample; roughly 83% occur only once, and around 1.1% lies in the top ten. The specimen was CD4+ or CD8+ T cells sorted from blood, collected in a trial of the OX40 agonist ivuxolimab. The receptors were sampled from an adult with an advanced solid tumor such as melanoma, head and neck, liver or kidney cancer. Both conserved end residues are part of each CDR3. The D gene is left open where the match is weak. Size tells how often a clone was seen (once, few, many) or the class of an expanded clone, and some rows leave it out.

d_call clone_size j_call cdr3_length v_call cdr3_nt cdr3_aa
- few TRBJ1-3 14 TRBV7-2 TGTGCCAGCAGCTTATCAGGGAAAGGAAACACCATATATTTT CASSLSGKGNTIYF
TRBD1 - TRBJ2-1 16 TRBV11-2 TGTGCCAGCAGCCGTGGGGACAGGGGGTCCTACAATGAGCAGTTCTTC CASSRGDRGSYNEQFF
- - TRBJ2-3 11 TRBV30 TGTGCCTGGGGACTTCCAGATACGCAGTATTTT CAWGLPDTQYF
TRBD1 few TRBJ1-5 15 TRBV7-9 TGTGCCAGCAGCTTAGGGACAGGGTTTAATCAGCCCCAGCATTTT CASSLGTGFNQPQHF
- - TRBJ1-6 15 TRBV5-4 TGTGCCAGCAGCTTAGGGGGGGGCAATAATTCACCCCTCCACTTT CASSLGGGNNSPLHF
- once TRBJ2-3 11 TRBV9 TGTGCCAGCAGCGCACAAGATACGCAGTATTTT CASSAQDTQYF
TRBD1 - TRBJ1-4 13 TRBV2 TGTGCCAGCACCAGGACAGGGTACGAAAAACTGTTTTTT CASTRTGYEKLFF
TRBD1 - TRBJ1-1 19 TRBV4-2 TGTGCCAGCAGCCTGCTCCCCGGGACAGTGAAATCCCGCGGCACTGAAGCTTTCTTT CASSLLPGTVKSRGTEAFF
- - TRBJ2-2 16 TRBV7-2 TGTGCCAGCAGGATCAGCGGAACCCTGAACACCGGGGAGCTGTTTTTT CASRISGTLNTGELFF
- - TRBJ2-7 16 TRBV7-9 TGTGCCAGCAGCTTCAATTCGGGGACGGGGACCTACGAGCAGTACTTC CASSFNSGTGTYEQYF
- few TRBJ1-6 14 TRBV2 TGTGCCAGCAGTGAAACGGGGGGGAAGTCACCCCTCCACTTT CASSETGGKSPLHF
- - TRBJ1-5 14 TRBV6-1 TGTGCCAGCAGTGGACAGAATAGCAATCAGCCCCAGCATTTT CASSGQNSNQPQHF
TRBD2 - TRBJ2-7 14 TRBV7-2 TGTGCCAGCAGTCCTACTAGCGGGAGTCACGAGCAGTACTTC CASSPTSGSHEQYF
TRBD2 - TRBJ2-7 16 TRBV2 TGTGCCAGCAGGGGGACTAGCGGGGGCCGATACTACGAGCAGTACTTC CASRGTSGGRYYEQYF
- - TRBJ2-3 15 TRBV28 TGTGCCAGCAGTTTACTATTGGGGGCCACAGATACGCAGTATTTT CASSLLLGATDTQYF
- - TRBJ2-7 16 TRBV29-1 TGCAGCGTTGAAGACGGATTAGGGTCCCAGCGCAACGAGCAGTACTTC CSVEDGLGSQRNEQYF
- - TRBJ2-3 13 TRBV5-6 TGTGCCAGCAGCTTGGAGTCCACAGATACGCAGTATTTT CASSLESTDTQYF
TRBD1 few TRBJ2-3 13 TRBV2 TGTGCCAGCGACAGGGGGCAAGGAGATACGCAGTATTTT CASDRGQGDTQYF
- - TRBJ2-5 15 TRBV15 TGTGCCACCAGCAGAGCGAGGGGCCCCCAAGAGACCCAGTACTTC CATSRARGPQETQYF
TRBD2 - TRBJ2-1 13 TRBV7-2 TGTGCCAGCAGGTCGAGACTAGCCGGGGAGCAGTTCTTC CASRSRLAGEQFF
- - TRBJ2-7 15 TRBV6-1 TGTGCCAGCAGGATTGATACAGGGACCGACTACGAGCAGTACTTC CASRIDTGTDYEQYF
- - TRBJ1-5 14 TRBV10-1 TGCGCCAGCAGTGAGCAACAGCTCAATCAGCCCCAGCATTTT CASSEQQLNQPQHF
TRBD1 - TRBJ2-3 16 TRBV7-6 TGTGCCAGCAGCCCAGCCACAGGGGGCTCGGGAGATACGCAGTATTTT CASSPATGGSGDTQYF
TRBD2 - TRBJ2-1 14 TRBV11-2 TGTGCCAGCAGCTTGGGACTAGTAGACAATGAGCAGTTCTTC CASSLGLVDNEQFF
- once TRBJ2-5 12 TRBV19 TGTGCCAGTAGACTAGCCGGAGAGACCCAGTACTTC CASRLAGETQYF
TRBD2 once TRBJ2-7 14 TRBV5-6 TGTGCCAGCAGCTTGGGACTAGCGGGAGACGAGCAGTACTTC CASSLGLAGDEQYF
TRBD1 - TRBJ2-7 14 TRBV13 TGTGCCAGCAGCTTAACGGCGACAGGGGTTGAGCAGTACTTC CASSLTATGVEQYF
- - TRBJ2-3 12 TRBV6-1 TGTGCCAGCAGTGAAATGGCAGATACGCAGTATTTT CASSEMADTQYF
- - TRBJ1-6 13 TRBV5-4 TGTGCCAGCAGGGACTCCTATAATTCACCCCTCCACTTT CASRDSYNSPLHF
- - TRBJ2-5 14 TRBV2 TGTGCCAGCACCAAAGAGGGGGTCGAGAAGACCCAGTACTTC CASTKEGVEKTQYF
- - TRBJ2-2 14 TRBV18 TGTGCCAGCTCCCCCGGAGGGAACACCGGGGAGCTGTTTTTT CASSPGGNTGELFF
- - TRBJ2-3 14 TRBV5-1 TGCGCCAGCAGCTTGCCTGCTAGCACAGATACGCAGTATTTT CASSLPASTDTQYF
- - TRBJ1-3 16 TRBV10-3 TGTGCCATCAGTGGGCGAGACCGAGTACGTGGAAACACCATATATTTT CAISGRDRVRGNTIYF
- - TRBJ2-2 16 TRBV29-1 TGCAGCGTTGGGGCCAAAACGGGAACGAACACCGGGGAGCTGTTTTTT CSVGAKTGTNTGELFF
- few TRBJ2-7 13 TRBV11-2 TGTGCCAGCAGGTCCCTGGACAGCTACGAGCAGTACTTC CASRSLDSYEQYF
- - TRBJ1-1 12 TRBV29-1 TGCAGCGTTGGGACAGCCAACACTGAAGCTTTCTTT CSVGTANTEAFF
TRBD1 - TRBJ1-4 16 TRBV7-6 TGTGCCAGCAGCTTATCCGGAGACAGGGGAAATGAAAAACTGTTTTTT CASSLSGDRGNEKLFF
- - TRBJ2-3 14 TRBV7-2 TGTGCCAGCAGCTTACGGGGGCTTGAAGATACGCAGTATTTT CASSLRGLEDTQYF
- - TRBJ2-5 16 TRBV5-4 TGTGCCAGCAGCTTGGAATCGGGAGAGTTTCTGGAGACCCAGTACTTC CASSLESGEFLETQYF
TRBD2 - TRBJ2-3 18 TRBV5-4 TGTGCCAGCAGCACCAGGACTAGCGGGAGTGTAAGCACAGATACGCAGTATTTT CASSTRTSGSVSTDTQYF
TRBD2 - TRBJ2-1 15 TRBV11-2 TGTGCCAGCAGCTTCGGGACTAGCGGGGTGAATGAGCAGTTCTTC CASSFGTSGVNEQFF
TRBD1 - TRBJ1-3 17 TRBV4-1 TGCGCCAGCAGCCAAGGGGGCAGGGGGCGGACTGGAAACACCATATATTTT CASSQGGRGRTGNTIYF
- few TRBJ1-4 14 TRBV28 TGTGCCAGCAGTTTGGTCCAGGGGCTAGAAAAACTGTTTTTT CASSLVQGLEKLFF
- - TRBJ1-2 14 TRBV15 TGTGCCACCAGCAGACCCAGAGGGAGTGATAGCTACACCTTC CATSRPRGSDSYTF
- - TRBJ1-4 13 TRBV19 TGTGCCAGTAGTATGGCCAAAATGGAAAAACTGTTTTTT CASSMAKMEKLFF
- - TRBJ1-5 15 TRBV5-6 TGTGCCAGCAGCTACAACGGGGTAAGCAATCAGCCCCAGCATTTT CASSYNGVSNQPQHF
TRBD1 - TRBJ1-1 19 TRBV18 TGTGCCAGCTCACCAGTGACAGGGGTCTCCGGTACCCTGAACACTGAAGCTTTCTTT CASSPVTGVSGTLNTEAFF
- - TRBJ1-1 15 TRBV14 TGTGCCAGCAGCCAATCTATGGGGGTTTACACTGAAGCTTTCTTT CASSQSMGVYTEAFF
TRBD1 - TRBJ1-2 14 TRBV28 TGTGCCAGCAGTTCGAACAGGGGGCACTATGGCTACACCTTC CASSSNRGHYGYTF
- - TRBJ1-6 15 TRBV18 TGTGCCAGCTCACCAGAGGGGGGTAATAATTCACCCCTCCACTTT CASSPEGGNNSPLHF
- - TRBJ2-3 15 TRBV4-1 TGCGCCAGCAGCCGGGAAGGGGGAAGAACAGATACGCAGTATTTT CASSREGGRTDTQYF
TRBD1 - TRBJ2-7 13 TRBV6-5 TGTGCCACAAAGACAGGGTACTCCTACGAGCAGTACTTC CATKTGYSYEQYF
- - TRBJ1-2 15 TRBV5-6 TGTGCCAGCAGCCGTGGTTGGCGGCTGAACTATGGCTACACCTTC CASSRGWRLNYGYTF
TRBD2 - TRBJ2-7 15 TRBV9 TGTGCCAGCAGCGTGGGGACTAGCGGGAGCCACGAGCAGTACTTC CASSVGTSGSHEQYF
TRBD2 - TRBJ2-1 17 TRBV4-3 TGCGCCAGCAGCCAAGATCCTGGCGGGGGGGCGAAAAATGAGCAGTTCTTC CASSQDPGGGAKNEQFF